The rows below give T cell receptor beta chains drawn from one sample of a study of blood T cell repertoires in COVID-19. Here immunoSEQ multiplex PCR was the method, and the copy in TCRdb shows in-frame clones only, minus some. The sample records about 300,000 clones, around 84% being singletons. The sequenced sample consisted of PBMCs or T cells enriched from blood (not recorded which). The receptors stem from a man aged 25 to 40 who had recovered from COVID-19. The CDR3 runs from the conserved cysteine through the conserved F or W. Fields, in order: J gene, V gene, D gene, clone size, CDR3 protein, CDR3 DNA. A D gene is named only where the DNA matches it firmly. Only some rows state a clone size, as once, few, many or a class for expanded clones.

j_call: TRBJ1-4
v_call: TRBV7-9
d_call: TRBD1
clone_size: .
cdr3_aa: CASRDRDLTTNEKLFF
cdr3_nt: TGTGCCAGCCGGGACAGAGATCTAACAACTAATGAAAAACTGTTTTTT

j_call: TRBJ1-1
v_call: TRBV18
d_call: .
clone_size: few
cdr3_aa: CASSKGENTEAFF
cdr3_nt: TGTGCCAGCTCAAAAGGGGAAAACACTGAAGCTTTCTTT

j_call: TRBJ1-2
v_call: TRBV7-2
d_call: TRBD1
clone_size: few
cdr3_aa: CASSFYRGDGYTF
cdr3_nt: TGTGCCAGCAGCTTTTACAGGGGGGATGGCTACACCTTC

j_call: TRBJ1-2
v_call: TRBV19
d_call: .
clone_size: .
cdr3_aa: CASQPRGQLLYGYTF
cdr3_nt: TGTGCCAGTCAGCCTCGGGGACAACTCCTCTATGGCTACACCTTC

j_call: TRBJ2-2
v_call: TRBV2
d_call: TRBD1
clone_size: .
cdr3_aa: CASRDRVKPGELFF
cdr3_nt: TGTGCCAGCCGGGACAGGGTCAAACCCGGGGAGCTGTTTTTT

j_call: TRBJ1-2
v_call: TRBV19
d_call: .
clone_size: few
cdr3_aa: CASTLSRGNYGYTF
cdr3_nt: TGTGCCAGTACTCTGTCACGAGGGAACTATGGCTACACCTTC

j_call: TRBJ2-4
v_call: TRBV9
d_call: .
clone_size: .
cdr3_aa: CASSTQGSIQYF
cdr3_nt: TGTGCCAGCAGCACCCAGGGGTCCATTCAGTACTTC

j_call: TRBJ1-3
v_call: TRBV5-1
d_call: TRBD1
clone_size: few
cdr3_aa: CASSLEGAPGNTIYF
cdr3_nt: TGCGCCAGCAGCTTGGAGGGGGCGCCTGGAAACACCATATATTTT

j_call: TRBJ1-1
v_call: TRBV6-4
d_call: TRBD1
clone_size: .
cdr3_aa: CASSDRESTEAFF
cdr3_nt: TGTGCCAGCAGCGACAGGGAGAGTACTGAAGCTTTCTTT

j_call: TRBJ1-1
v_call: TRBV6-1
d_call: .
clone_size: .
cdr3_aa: CASSELTEAFF
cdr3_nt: TGTGCCAGCAGTGAACTCACTGAAGCTTTCTTT

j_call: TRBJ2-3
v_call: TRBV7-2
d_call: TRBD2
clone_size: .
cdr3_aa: CASSLFAAGGFSDTQYF
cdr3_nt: TGTGCCAGCAGCTTATTCGCAGCGGGGGGATTCTCAGATACGCAGTATTTT

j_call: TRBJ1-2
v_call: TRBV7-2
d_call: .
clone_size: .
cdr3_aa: CASSFRGGFANYGYTF
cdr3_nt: TGTGCCAGCAGCTTCAGGGGTGGGTTTGCTAACTATGGCTACACCTTC

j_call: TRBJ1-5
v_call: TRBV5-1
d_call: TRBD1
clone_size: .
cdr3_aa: CASSLGDRGGEQPQHF
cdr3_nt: TGCGCCAGCAGCTTGGGCGACAGGGGAGGGGAGCAGCCCCAGCATTTT

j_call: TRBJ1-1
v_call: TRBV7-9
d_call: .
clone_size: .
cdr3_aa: CASSVGTVGDTEAFF
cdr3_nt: TGTGCCAGCAGCGTAGGGACTGTCGGGGACACTGAAGCTTTCTTT

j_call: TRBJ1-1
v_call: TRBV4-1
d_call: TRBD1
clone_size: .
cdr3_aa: CASSHTTLRGKNTEAFF
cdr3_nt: TGCGCCAGCAGCCATACTACCCTCAGGGGGAAGAACACTGAAGCTTTCTTT

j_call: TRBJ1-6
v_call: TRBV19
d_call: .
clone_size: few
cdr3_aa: CASSSWQDNSPLHF
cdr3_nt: TGTGCCAGTAGTAGCTGGCAGGATAATTCACCCCTCCACTTT

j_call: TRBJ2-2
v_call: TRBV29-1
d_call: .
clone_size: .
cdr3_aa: CSVAPNPRTGGELFF
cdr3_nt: TGCAGCGTTGCCCCGAACCCCCGAACTGGCGGGGAGCTGTTTTTT

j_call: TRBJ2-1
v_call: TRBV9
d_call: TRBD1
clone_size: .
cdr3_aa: CASSVQGAGEQFF
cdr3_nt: TGTGCCAGCAGCGTACAGGGGGCAGGGGAGCAGTTCTTC

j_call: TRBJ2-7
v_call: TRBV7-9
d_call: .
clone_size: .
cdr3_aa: CASSRGASGSYEQYF
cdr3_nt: TGTGCCAGCAGCCGGGGGGCTAGCGGTTCATACGAGCAGTACTTC

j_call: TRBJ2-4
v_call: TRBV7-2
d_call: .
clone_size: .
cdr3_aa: CASSANRANIQYF
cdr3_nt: TGTGCCAGCAGCGCCAACAGGGCTAACATTCAGTACTTC

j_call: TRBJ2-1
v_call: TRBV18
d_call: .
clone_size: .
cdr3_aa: CASSPPGRGRNEQFF
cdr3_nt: TGTGCCAGCTCACCACCGGGCAGGGGTAGGAATGAGCAGTTCTTC

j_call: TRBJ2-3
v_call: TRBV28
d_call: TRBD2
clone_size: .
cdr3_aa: CASSSLAGGRTDTQYF
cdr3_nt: TGTGCCAGCAGTTCCTTAGCGGGAGGAAGGACAGATACGCAGTATTTT

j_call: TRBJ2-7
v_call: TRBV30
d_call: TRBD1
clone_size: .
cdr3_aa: CAWRKRQGSGYEQYF
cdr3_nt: TGTGCCTGGAGGAAGAGACAGGGTTCAGGCTACGAGCAGTACTTC

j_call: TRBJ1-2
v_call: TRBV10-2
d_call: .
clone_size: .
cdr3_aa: CASGPGANYGYTF
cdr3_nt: TGCGCCAGCGGACCCGGGGCTAACTATGGCTACACCTTC

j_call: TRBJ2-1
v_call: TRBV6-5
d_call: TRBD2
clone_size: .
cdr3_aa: CASSPRTSSDNEQFF
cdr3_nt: TGTGCCAGCAGTCCGCGGACTAGTAGCGACAATGAGCAGTTCTTC

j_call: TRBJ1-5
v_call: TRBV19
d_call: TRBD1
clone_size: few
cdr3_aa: CASSPPGQGAVGNQPQHF
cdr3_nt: TGTGCCAGTAGTCCCCCGGGACAGGGGGCCGTTGGCAATCAGCCCCAGCATTTT

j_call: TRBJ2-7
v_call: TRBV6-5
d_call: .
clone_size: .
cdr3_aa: CASSPGVEQYF
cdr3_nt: TGTGCCAGCAGTCCAGGGGTGGAGCAGTACTTC

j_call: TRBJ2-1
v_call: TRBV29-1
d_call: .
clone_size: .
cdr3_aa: CSVDPTPLLGNEQFF
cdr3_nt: TGCAGCGTTGATCCTACACCTTTACTAGGCAATGAGCAGTTCTTC

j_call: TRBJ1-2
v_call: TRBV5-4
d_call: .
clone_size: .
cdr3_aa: CASSLGTALSMSYTF
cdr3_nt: TGTGCCAGCAGCTTGGGGACAGCCCTATCGATGAGCTACACCTTC

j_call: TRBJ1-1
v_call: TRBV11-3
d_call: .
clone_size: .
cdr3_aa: CASSLGTVGTEAFF
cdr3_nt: TGTGCCAGCAGCTTAGGGACAGTCGGCACTGAAGCTTTCTTT

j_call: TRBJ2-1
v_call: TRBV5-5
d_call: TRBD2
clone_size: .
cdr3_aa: CASSGSPGRNPNEQFF
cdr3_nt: TGTGCCAGCAGTGGCTCACCCGGGAGGAACCCCAATGAGCAGTTCTTC

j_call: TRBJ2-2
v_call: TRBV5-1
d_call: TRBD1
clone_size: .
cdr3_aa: CASSFDRGRVGGELFF
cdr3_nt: TGCGCCAGCAGCTTTGACAGGGGGCGCGTAGGCGGGGAGCTGTTTTTT

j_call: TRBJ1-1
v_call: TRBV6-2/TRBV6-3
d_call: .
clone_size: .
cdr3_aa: CASSFAGGFTEAFF
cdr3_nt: TGTGCCAGCAGTTTCGCGGGGGGTTTCACTGAAGCTTTCTTT

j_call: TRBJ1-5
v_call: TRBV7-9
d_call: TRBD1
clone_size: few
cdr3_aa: CASSAGGWGQPQHF
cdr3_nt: TGTGCCAGCAGCGCAGGGGGCTGGGGTCAGCCCCAGCATTTT

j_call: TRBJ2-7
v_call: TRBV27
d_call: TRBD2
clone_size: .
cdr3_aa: CASSRTSGRAYEQYF
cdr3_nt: TGTGCCAGCAGCCGTACTAGCGGGAGGGCCTACGAGCAGTACTTC

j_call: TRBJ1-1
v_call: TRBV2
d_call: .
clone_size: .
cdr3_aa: CASSEDAGLGAFF
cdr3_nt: TGTGCCAGCAGTGAAGATGCGGGGTTAGGGGCTTTCTTT

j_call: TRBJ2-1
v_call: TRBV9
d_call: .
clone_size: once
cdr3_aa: CASSVVPGGRGNEQFF
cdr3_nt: TGTGCCAGCAGCGTAGTCCCGGGGGGCCGGGGGAATGAGCAGTTCTTC

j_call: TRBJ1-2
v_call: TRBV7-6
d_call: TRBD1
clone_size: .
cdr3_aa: CASSSGSGTGGSYGYTF
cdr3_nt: TGTGCCAGCAGCTCCGGTTCCGGGACAGGGGGTTCCTATGGCTACACCTTC

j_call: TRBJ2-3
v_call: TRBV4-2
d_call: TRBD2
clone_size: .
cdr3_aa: CASSHQLAVEDTQYF
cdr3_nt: TGTGCCAGCAGCCATCAACTAGCGGTCGAGGATACGCAGTATTTT

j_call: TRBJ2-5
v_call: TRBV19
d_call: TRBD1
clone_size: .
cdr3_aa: CASSPSWDRETQYF
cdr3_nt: TGTGCCAGTAGTCCGTCGTGGGACAGAGAGACCCAGTACTTC